The subject of this entry is one T cell receptor beta chain. The antigen is unknown. Only in-frame clones appear in the TCRdb table, and some are missing; sequencing was by immunoSEQ multiplex PCR. Of tens of thousands of clones listed, about 94% are singletons. The V gene's germline CDR1 is MNHEY and CDR2 SVGAGI. CDR3 length: 15 amino acids. The ends were cut back, 8 bases at V and 5 bases at J, with 22 bases in the middle. This sample stems from a study of human thymus T cells. Broader study findings: Across thymic and blood repertoires, the usage of V and J genes appeared to be biased.

Half of the eight donors gave roughly 0.5-1 mL blood during surgery. All available leukocytes, rather than a set cell count, yielded the blood DNA. The source of this sequence is a boy in the first two years of life with a congenital heart defect but otherwise immunologically healthy. The chain employs TRBV6-5 and TRBJ2-7, with a tentative D call TRBD2 (6 bases). Input material: blood. CDR3 in DNA: TGTGCCAGCTGCACCAACAGGAGGGAGAGCCACGAGCAGTACTTC. As protein: CASCTNRRESHEQYF.